A selection of T cell receptor beta chains follows, all from one sample in a study of blood T cell repertoires in COVID-19. Method: immunoSEQ multiplex PCR; TCRdb's copy keeps in-frame clones and lacks some. The sample records 25,000 to 30,000 clones, 80% to 90% being singletons. Input material: peripheral blood. The receptors originated from a human donor with acute or convalescent COVID-19. The donor label of this sample is uncertain. Both conserved end residues are part of each CDR3. The order of the fields is J gene, clone size, D gene, V gene, CDR3 protein, CDR3 DNA. A D gene is named only where the DNA matches it firmly. Rows give clone size only sometimes, using once, few, many, or a class for an expanded clone.

>TRBJ1-2|NA|NA|TRBV28
CASSLNEAKPGVFRYGYTF
TGTGCCAGCAGTTTAAATGAAGCAAAACCAGGTGTATTTCGCTATGGCTACACCTTC
>TRBJ2-5|NA|NA|TRBV28
CASSPRLETQYF
TGTGCCAGCAGTCCCCGTTTGGAGACCCAGTACTTC
>TRBJ2-3|NA|TRBD1|TRBV3-1/TRBV3-2
CASSPPGGSDTQYF
TGTGCCAGCAGCCCCCCAGGGGGCTCAGATACGCAGTATTTT
>TRBJ1-3|NA|NA|TRBV5-8
CASSYGQAGNTIYF
TGTGCCAGCAGCTACGGACAAGCCGGAAACACCATATATTTT
>TRBJ2-3|NA|NA|TRBV19
CASSVGRDTDTQYF
TGTGCCAGTAGTGTCGGACGGGACACAGATACGCAGTATTTT
>TRBJ1-6|NA|NA|TRBV3-1/TRBV3-2
CASSQDGQGNSPLHF
TGTGCCAGCAGCCAAGACGGACAAGGGAATTCACCCCTCCACTTT
>TRBJ2-3|NA|TRBD1|TRBV5-5
CASSLVQGFTVGTQYF
TGTGCCAGCAGCTTGGTACAGGGGTTCACAGTCGGTACGCAGTATTTT
>TRBJ2-5|NA|NA|TRBV7-2
CASSPEWAQGLRETQYF
TGTGCCAGCAGCCCCGAGTGGGCCCAGGGTTTGAGGGAGACCCAGTACTTC
>TRBJ1-6|NA|TRBD1|TRBV5-1
CASSLWGQGATSSNSPLHF
TGCGCCAGCAGCTTGTGGGGACAGGGCGCCACCTCGAGTAATTCACCCCTCCACTTT
>TRBJ2-3|NA|NA|TRBV7-2
CASSSTSTDTQYF
TGTGCCAGTAGCAGTACTAGCACAGATACGCAGTATTTT
>TRBJ2-3|NA|TRBD2|TRBV11-3
CASSPRPTSGGFGTQYF
TGTGCCAGCAGCCCCCGACCCACTAGCGGGGGCTTCGGTACGCAGTATTTT
>TRBJ1-1|once|TRBD1|TRBV11-3
CASSLQGAGGTEAFF
TGTGCCAGCAGCTTACAGGGGGCCGGAGGAACTGAAGCTTTCTTT
>TRBJ2-2|NA|NA|TRBV5-1
CASSLEFGGFANTGELFF
TGCGCCAGCAGCTTGGAATTTGGGGGGTTCGCGAACACCGGGGAGCTGTTTTTT
>TRBJ1-5|NA|TRBD1|TRBV7-2
CASRSGTGVNQPQHF
TGTGCCAGCAGATCCGGGACAGGAGTCAATCAGCCCCAGCATTTT
>TRBJ2-1|NA|TRBD2|TRBV29-1
CSARTSGRSRNEQFF
TGCAGCGCTCGTACTAGCGGGAGAAGCAGGAATGAGCAGTTCTTC
>TRBJ2-6|NA|NA|TRBV5-4
CASSHSGANVLTF
TGTGCCAGCAGTCACTCTGGGGCCAACGTCCTGACTTTC
>TRBJ1-3|once|NA|TRBV11-3
CASSTRGAGNTIYF
TGTGCCAGCAGCACAAGGGGTGCAGGAAACACCATATATTTT
>TRBJ2-1|NA|TRBD2|TRBV4-2
CASSLQWGGGDIGEQFF
TGTGCCAGCAGCTTACAATGGGGCGGGGGGGATATAGGTGAGCAGTTCTTC
>TRBJ1-3|NA|NA|TRBV6-5
CASSITDSSGNTIYF
TGTGCCAGCAGTATCACGGACAGCTCTGGAAACACCATATATTTT
>TRBJ2-7|NA|NA|TRBV2
CASRASGTYEQYF
TGTGCCAGCAGGGCCAGCGGCACCTACGAGCAGTACTTC
>TRBJ2-1|NA|TRBD2|TRBV7-8
CASSLPLAGTTNEQFF
TGTGCCAGCAGCTTGCCCCTAGCGGGAACGACCAATGAGCAGTTCTTC
>TRBJ2-1|NA|NA|TRBV24-1
CATSDGGGAYNEQFF
TGTGCCACCAGTGACGGGGGTGGTGCCTACAATGAGCAGTTCTTC
>TRBJ2-7|few|NA|TRBV6-6
CASSYSRTLSYEQYF
TGTGCCAGCAGTTACTCCCGGACACTCTCCTACGAGCAGTACTTC
>TRBJ2-1|NA|TRBD1|TRBV5-1
CASSSSGTGNYNEQFF
TGCGCCAGCAGCTCTTCCGGGACAGGCAACTACAATGAGCAGTTCTTC
>TRBJ1-1|few|NA|TRBV29-1
CSVGDLTGAFF
TGCAGCGTTGGAGATTTGACTGGAGCTTTCTTT
>TRBJ2-5|NA|NA|TRBV14
CASSQAEFQETQYF
TGTGCCAGCAGCCAAGCAGAATTTCAAGAGACCCAGTACTTC
>TRBJ2-7|NA|TRBD1|TRBV7-2
CASSLASAGQGTEQYF
TGTGCCAGCAGCTTAGCGAGTGCGGGACAGGGGACCGAGCAGTACTTC
>TRBJ1-1|NA|NA|TRBV18
CASRAEVNTEAFF
TGTGCCAGCCGCGCGGAGGTGAACACTGAAGCTTTCTTT
>TRBJ2-1|NA|TRBD2|TRBV7-9
CASSSGLAGAYNEQFF
TGTGCCAGCAGCTCGGGACTAGCGGGGGCATACAATGAGCAGTTCTTC
>TRBJ2-1|once|TRBD2|TRBV9
CASSSSGYEQFF
TGTGCCAGCAGTTCTAGCGGGTACGAGCAGTTCTTC
>TRBJ2-3|NA|TRBD2|TRBV4-3
CASSGGLAVITDTQYF
TGCGCCAGCAGCGGGGGACTAGCGGTGATCACAGATACGCAGTATTTT
>TRBJ1-2|NA|TRBD1|TRBV7-9
CASSPRDSYGYTF
TGTGCCAGCAGCCCCCGGGACAGCTATGGCTACACCTTC
>TRBJ1-6|NA|NA|TRBV6-5
CASSYTGRSPLHF
TGTGCCAGCAGTTATACAGGCCGCTCACCCCTCCACTTT
>TRBJ2-1|NA|NA|TRBV10-3
CAISVTVNNEQFF
TGTGCCATCAGTGTTACAGTAAACAATGAGCAGTTCTTC
>TRBJ2-5|NA|NA|TRBV30
CAWRPRGAAQETQYF
TGTGCCTGGAGACCCCGGGGGGCAGCCCAAGAGACCCAGTACTTC
>TRBJ1-6|NA|NA|TRBV5-1
CASSLDGGSPNSPLHF
TGCGCCAGCAGCTTGGATGGCGGGTCCCCTAATTCACCCCTCCACTTT
>TRBJ2-3|NA|TRBD2|TRBV5-1
CASSLAGTSGSRDTQYF
TGCGCCAGCAGCTTGGCCGGGACTAGCGGGAGTAGAGATACGCAGTATTTT